This TCR beta chain was found in a study of blood T cell repertoires in COVID-19. In its sample, this clone was seen once. Libraries were prepared by immunoSEQ multiplex PCR; TCRdb keeps only in-frame clonotypes and omits some of them. Among 90,000 to 130,000 clones, around nine tenths were seen once, and the ten largest hold 4.5%. This CDR3 is 14 amino acids long. The V gene lost 4 bases and the J gene lost 6 bases, with 16 bases spanning the gap. Germline CDR1 is MNHEY and CDR2 is SVGAGI. V is TRBV6-5 and J is TRBJ2-7; D possibly corresponds to TRBD2 (6 bases). The specimen sequenced was peripheral blood. The receptor was derived from a man aged 35 to 55 with acute or convalescent COVID-19. This chain's CDR3 is CASSSRRDILEQYF. The CDR3 region has the DNA TGTGCCAGCAGTTCGCGGCGGGATATTCTCGAGCAGTACTTC.